Listed here are 17 T cell receptor beta chains from one sample, sequenced in a study of T cell responses to AZD1222 COVID-19 vaccine. TCRdb keeps only in-frame clones here, not all; method: immunoSEQ multiplex PCR. The top ten clones hold 25% to 30% of a sample with 95,000 to 150,000 clones, about 89% of them seen once. Material: peripheral blood, obtained on day 0 of AZD1222 vaccination. These receptors came from an adult in good health.

This sequence joins TRBV27 and TRBJ2-1, with unresolved D. The germline V and J ends were trimmed by 8 bases and 2 bases, with 16 bases remaining between them. Germline CDR1 is MNHEY and CDR2 is SMNVEV (reference sequence). The CDR3 covers 15 residues. This CDR3 reads CASVGPYLAYNEQFF. The CDR3, as DNA: TGTGCCAGCGTTGGGCCTTACCTCGCCTACAATGAGCAGTTCTTC.

CDR3 in amino acids: CASSPDGRGCGEQYF. CDR3 in DNA: TGTGCCAGCAGCCCAGATGGCAGGGGATGTGGCGAGCAGTACTTC. This rearrangement joins TRBV9 to TRBJ2-7, with D possibly matching TRBD1 (6 bases). V was trimmed by 4 bases and J by 6 bases, leaving 20 bases between them. The CDR3 consists of 15 residues. Germline CDR1 is SGDLS and CDR2 is YYNGEE.

The chain has TRBV18 and TRBJ1-4; 9 bases agree with TRBD1. CDR1 is KGHSH, CDR2 LQKENI, per germline. V was pared by 3 bases and J by 10 bases, with 3 bases of the junction left unmatched. The CDR3 is 13 amino acids. CDR3 DNA sequence: TGTGCCAGCTCACCCACAGGGGGCGGAAAACTGTTTTTT. Protein: CASSPTGGGKLFF.

The chain carries TRBV3-1 (or the pseudogene TRBV3-2) and TRBJ1-6, with a possible D match to TRBD1 (5 bases). Germline V gene sequence: CDR1 LGHDT, CDR2 YNNKEL (reference sequence). CDR3 length equals 14 residues. V lost 6 bases and J 6 bases, leaving 12 bases between the germline ends. CDR3 region: CASSSRGGNSPLHF. In DNA, the CDR3 is TGTGCCAGCAGTTCACGGGGGGGTAATTCACCCCTCCACTTT.

This chain uses TRBV9 with TRBJ1-2; tentative D call: TRBD1 (5 bases). Trimming shortened V by 0 bases and J by 2 bases, and 11 bases separated the two germline ends. CDR3 size: 15 residues. CDR1 SGDLS and CDR2 YYNGEE come from the germline V gene. The CDR3 loop is CASSVDTGANYGYTF. CDR3 coding DNA: TGTGCCAGCAGCGTAGATACAGGCGCCAACTATGGCTACACCTTC.

The CDR3 DNA sequence: TGCGCCAGCAGCCCCGGGACAGGCGGTAACTACGAGCAGTACTTC. Translation: CASSPGTGGNYEQYF. The chain carries TRBV5-1 and TRBJ2-7; TRBD1 agrees at 8 bases. V dropped 4 bases and J dropped 3; count of bases not matched to a gene: 9. The CDR3 sequence is 15 residues long. The germline V gene has CDR1 SGHRS and CDR2 YFSETQ. Variable domain in full (rest from reference TRBV5-1 and TRBJ2-7): KAGVTQTPRYLIKTRGQQVTLSCSPISGHRSVSWYQQTPGQGLQFLFEYFSETQRNKGNFPGRFSGRQFSNSRSEMNVSTLELGDSALYLCASSPGTGGNYEQYFGPGTRLTVT.

This chain connects TRBV27 to TRBJ1-4; no clear D. The V gene's germline CDR1 is MNHEY and CDR2 SMNVEV (reference sequence). This CDR3 comprises 14 residues. Trimming pared 3 bases from V and 7 bases from J, leaving 12 bases between. CDR3 DNA sequence: TGTGCCAGCAGTTTTGAGGGAAGTGGTGAAAAACTGTTTTTT. Its protein is CASSFEGSGEKLFF. Using reference TRBV27 and TRBJ1-4 for the parts outside the CDR3, the full variable domain is EAQVTQNPRYLITVTGKKLTVTCSQNMNHEYMSWYRQDPGLGLRQIYYSMNVEVTDKGDVPEGYKVSRKEKRNFPLILESPSPNQTSLYFCASSFEGSGEKLFFGSGTQLSVL.

This clone has a handful of counts. The chain employs TRBV18 and TRBJ2-7; TRBD2 is a possible D gene (6 bases). There are 15 residues in the CDR3. Germline lookup yields CDR1 KGHSH and CDR2 LQKENI. The V end was cut by 6 bases, the J end by 0 bases, with 15 bases between. CDR3 coding DNA: TGTGCCAGCTCGCGGGAATCGTGGGGCTCCTACGAGCAGTACTTC. This encodes CASSRESWGSYEQYF. The full variable domain, completed using reference TRBV18 and TRBJ2-7, is NAGVMQNPRHLVRRRGQEARLRCSPMKGHSHVYWYRQLPEEGLKFMVYLQKENIIDESGMPKERFSAEFPKEGPSILRIQQVVRGDSAAYFCASSRESWGSYEQYFGPGTRLTVT.

The chain uses TRBV29-1 and TRBJ2-5; 9 positions match TRBD2. The CDR3 sequence is 12 residues long. Germline V lookup: CDR1 SQVTM, CDR2 ANQGSEA. Trimming at V came to 7 bases and at J to 6 bases, leaving 6 bases not matched to a gene. CDR3 sequence reads: CSATSGQQTQYF. CDR3 nucleotides: TGCAGCGCTACTAGCGGGCAGCAGACCCAGTACTTC.

The chain has TRBV19 and TRBJ2-7; perhaps TRBD1 as D (5 bases). Trimming took off 0 bases at V and 6 bases at J, with 9 bases between the two ends. The CDR3 sequence is 13 residues long. The germline V gene encodes CDR1 LNHDA and CDR2 SQIVND (reference sequence). The CDR3 DNA reads TGTGCCAGTAGTATAGATAGGGGTGGCGAGCAGTACTTC. This gives the protein CASSIDRGGEQYF. The whole variable domain, filled in from reference TRBV19 and TRBJ2-7, reads DGGITQSPKYLFRKEGQNVTLSCEQNLNHDAMYWYRQDPGQGLRLIYYSQIVNDFQKGDIAEGYSVSREKKESFPLTVTSAQKNPTAFYLCASSIDRGGEQYFGPGTRLTVT.

The chain recombines TRBV27 with TRBJ1-4; 12 nucleotides match TRBD1. The V gene's germline CDR1 is MNHEY and CDR2 SMNVEV (reference sequence). The V gene end was trimmed by 6 bases and the J gene end by 3 bases; junction bases not matched to a gene: 8. The CDR3 extends over 17 amino acids. The CDR3 loop reads CASRGDRGLGPNEKLFF. As DNA, the CDR3 is TGTGCCAGCAGGGGGGACAGGGGGCTAGGGCCTAATGAAAAACTGTTTTTT.

CDR3 DNA sequence: TGTGCCAGCAGCTTTTTTCTGGGGGGAGGAACCGGGGAGCTGTTTTTT. Its translation: CASSFFLGGGTGELFF. V is TRBV11-2 and J is TRBJ2-2, with D possibly being TRBD2 (6 bases). Germline V gene lookup returns CDR1 SGHAT and CDR2 FQNNGV. The CDR3 is made up of 16 amino acids. V lost 3 bases and J lost 5, with 16 bases in between.

This clone was observed once. The rearrangement uses TRBV6-4 and TRBJ2-1; 9 bases map to TRBD1. The junction had 9 bases not matched to a gene; V was cut back by 6 bases and J by 9 bases. The germline CDR1 and CDR2 sequences are MRHNA and SNTAGT. CDR3 length: 14 residues. The chain's CDR3 is CASSSRTGEGEQFF. As DNA, the CDR3 is TGTGCCAGCAGCTCCCGGACAGGGGAGGGTGAGCAGTTCTTC.

This clone has just one count. The CDR3 DNA sequence: TGCAGTGCTAGTCAGGGGCCGAATTCACCCCTCCACTTT. Its protein product is CSASQGPNSPLHF. V usage is TRBV20-1 and J usage is TRBJ1-6, with D possibly TRBD1 on 6 matching bases. The germline V gene encodes CDR1 DFQATT and CDR2 SNEGSKA (reference sequence). This CDR3 region has 13 residues. Trimming took off 3 bases at V and 7 bases at J, with 10 bases between the two ends.

The J gene is TRBJ2-7, the V gene TRBV6-5; maybe TRBD1 (7 bases). V dropped 6 bases and J dropped 0 bases, with 15 bases sitting between them. The V gene's germline CDR1 is MNHEY and CDR2 SVGAGI. This CDR3 spans 15 amino acids. As DNA, the CDR3 is TGTGCCAGCAGGAGGGGGCGGGACAGCTCCTACGAGCAGTACTTC. Residues: CASRRGRDSSYEQYF.

This chain connects TRBV6-6 to TRBJ1-4; 9 bases fit TRBD1. From germline, CDR1 is MNHNY and CDR2 SVGAGI (reference sequence). With 2 bases clipped from V and 8 bases from J, the junction kept 3 bases outside the gene matches. This CDR3 contains 14 residues. For the CDR3, the DNA is TGTGCCAGCAGTTACGGGGGACAGGGCGAAAAACTGTTTTTT. This gives the protein CASSYGGQGEKLFF.

The V gene is TRBV10-3, the J gene TRBJ1-5; TRBD1 is a possible D gene (6 bases). Germline V gene lookup returns CDR1 ENHRY and CDR2 SYGVKD. The germline V and J ends were trimmed by 6 bases and 0 bases, with 9 bases remaining between them. This CDR3 has 14 amino acids. CDR3 sequence (DNA): TGTGCCATCAGCACAGGGCCTAGCAATCAGCCCCAGCATTTT. It specifies CAISTGPSNQPQHF.